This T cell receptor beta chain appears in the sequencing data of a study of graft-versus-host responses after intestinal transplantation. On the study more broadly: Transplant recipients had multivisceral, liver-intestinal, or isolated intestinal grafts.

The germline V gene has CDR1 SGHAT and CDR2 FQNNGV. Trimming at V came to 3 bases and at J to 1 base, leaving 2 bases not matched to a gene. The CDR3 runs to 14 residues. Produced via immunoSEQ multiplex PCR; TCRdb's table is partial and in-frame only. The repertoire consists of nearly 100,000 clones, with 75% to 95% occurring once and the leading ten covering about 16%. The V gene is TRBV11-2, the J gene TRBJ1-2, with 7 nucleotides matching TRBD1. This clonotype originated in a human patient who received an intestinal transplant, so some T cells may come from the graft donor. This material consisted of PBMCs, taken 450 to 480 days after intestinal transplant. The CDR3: CASSLDRINYGYTF. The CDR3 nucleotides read TGTGCCAGCAGCTTGGACAGGATTAACTATGGCTACACCTTC. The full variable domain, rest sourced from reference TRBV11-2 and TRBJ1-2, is EAGVAQSPRYKIIEKRQSVAFWCNPISGHATLYWYQQILGQGPKLLIQFQNNGVVDDSQLPKDRFSAERLKGVDSTLKIQPAKLEDSAVYLCASSLDRINYGYTFGSGTRLTVV.